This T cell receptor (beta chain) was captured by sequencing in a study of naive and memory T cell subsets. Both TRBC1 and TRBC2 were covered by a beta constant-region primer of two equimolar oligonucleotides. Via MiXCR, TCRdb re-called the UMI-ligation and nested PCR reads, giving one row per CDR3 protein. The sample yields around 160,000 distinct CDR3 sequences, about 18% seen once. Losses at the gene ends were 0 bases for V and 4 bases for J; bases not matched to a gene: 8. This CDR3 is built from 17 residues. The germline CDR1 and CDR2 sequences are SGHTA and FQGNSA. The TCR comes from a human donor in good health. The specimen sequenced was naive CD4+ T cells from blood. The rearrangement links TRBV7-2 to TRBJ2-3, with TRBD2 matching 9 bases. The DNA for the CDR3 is TGTGCCAGCAGCTTAGCGGGAGCGGGGGGCGTCCCAGATACGCAGTATTTT. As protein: CASSLAGAGGVPDTQYF.